This entry features one T cell receptor beta chain sequence. No antigen is known for it. These data come from a study of T cell responses to AZD1222 COVID-19 vaccine. Study summary: Pooled samples include second doses given at about 4 or 12 weeks.

The CDR3 runs 21 residues. The V end was cut by 6 bases, the J end by 6 bases, with 33 bases between. CDR1 is MDHEN and CDR2 is SYDVKM in the germline V gene. TCRdb keeps only in-frame clones here, not all; method: immunoSEQ multiplex PCR. Of fewer than 150,000 clones in the sample, over 85% were seen once. Notes on the study in general: The donor cohort was predominantly white British with a female majority, and clonal diversity may have been underestimated.

V usage is TRBV28 and J usage is TRBJ2-6; D is perhaps TRBD2 (5 bases). This sequence was found in an adult in good health. Sample: peripheral blood, taken on day 0 of AZD1222 vaccination. The DNA of the CDR3 is TGTGCCAGCAGACGAAGTCCTTATGGCGTCGGAGAGGGCGGTTTGGCCAACGTCCTGACTTTC. This gives the protein CASRRSPYGVGEGGLANVLTF.